Described below is a single TCR beta chain sequence and its context. Antigen specificity is unknown. Germline CDR1 MNHNS, CDR2 SASEGT. The CDR3 contains 13 residues. Trimming removed 6 bases from V and 4 bases from J; junction bases left unmatched: 5. These data belong to a study of blood T cells in healthy people across ages. The authors ran a second PCR of about 7 to 12 cycles using a sample-barcoded 5' primer and a J-beta primer mix. TCRdb re-called the 5' RACE reads with MiXCR, one entry per CDR3 protein. This repertoire shows about 970,000 distinct CDR3 sequences, about 51% found once; its top ten account for 20% to 25%. Overall study results and limits: Unsorted PBMC input precluded a conclusive naive versus antigen-experienced comparison. Diversity of TCR beta per million T cells declined in a roughly linear way with age. When set beside aged donors, long-lived donors presented more naive CD4+ cells and higher diversity. Diversity figures derived from one million T cells were judged to underestimate the true value.

The chain joins TRBV6-1 to TRBJ1-2; 7 nucleotides line up with TRBD1. Material: blood. The sequence was collected from a woman between 55 and 75 years old in good health. The CDR3 spells CASRVQGSYGYTF. CDR3 coding DNA: TGTGCCAGCAGGGTACAGGGGAGCTATGGCTACACCTTC.